Listed below are T cell receptor beta chains from one sample, sequenced in a study of STAT5B mutations in CD4+ large granular lymphocyte leukemia. The table came from immunoSEQ multiplex PCR; TCRdb's copy has only in-frame clones and leaves some out. This sample has about 45,000 clones, with 70% to 90% found just once. Source material: CD4+ T cells from blood buffy coats. These receptors all stem from a human donor in good health. The CDR3 runs from the conserved cysteine through the conserved F or W. The D gene is left open where the match is weak. Part of the rows lack a size; the others show once, few, many or a class for expanded clones.

clone_size	d_call	v_call	j_call	cdr3_nt	cdr3_aa
-	-	TRBV5-1	TRBJ2-7	TGCGCCAGCAGCAGTAGCGGTTCGGGAGCCGAGCAGTACTTC	CASSSSGSGAEQYF
-	-	TRBV6-5	TRBJ1-1	TGTGCCAGCAGTTACTCGCGGGGGCACACTGAAGCTTTCTTT	CASSYSRGHTEAFF
-	TRBD1	TRBV19	TRBJ2-6	TGTGCCAGTAGGTTACAGGGGGCTGGGGCCAACGTCCTGACTTTC	CASRLQGAGANVLTF
-	TRBD1	TRBV6-5	TRBJ2-7	TGTGCCAGCAGAACGGACAGGGGGCATAACGAGCAGTACTTC	CASRTDRGHNEQYF
-	-	TRBV4-3	TRBJ1-1	TGCGCCAGCAGCCAAGGAACCCCCTCGAACACTGAAGCTTTCTTT	CASSQGTPSNTEAFF
-	-	TRBV7-2	TRBJ2-1	TGTGCCAGCAGCCGGGGCCCGGCCCAGTTCTTC	CASSRGPAQFF
-	TRBD2	TRBV2	TRBJ2-1	TGTGCCAGCATGGGGACTAGCGGGAGGGCCGGGCAGTTCTTC	CASMGTSGRAGQFF
-	-	TRBV30	TRBJ2-2	TGTGCCTGGGTCCTTGAGGCGAACACCGGGGAGCTGTTTTTT	CAWVLEANTGELFF
-	-	TRBV4-3	TRBJ2-4	TGCGCCAGCAGCCAAGATGTCGGGGTAGTCAAAAACATTCAGTACTTC	CASSQDVGVVKNIQYF
-	-	TRBV5-6	TRBJ2-5	TGTGCCAGCAGCTTATTCGCGCCGGGGTACCAAGAGACCCAGTACTTC	CASSLFAPGYQETQYF
-	TRBD1	TRBV18	TRBJ2-5	TGTGCCAGCTCGCAGGGGGTGCAAGAGACCCAGTACTTC	CASSQGVQETQYF
once	TRBD2	TRBV7-9	TRBJ2-1	TGTGCCAGCAGCGACCTGAAGGGACTAGCGGGAGTGAATGAGCAGTTCTTC	CASSDLKGLAGVNEQFF
-	-	TRBV11-3	TRBJ2-1	TGTGCCAGCAGCTTAGGCGGTGCAGGGGCATACAATGAGCAGTTCTTC	CASSLGGAGAYNEQFF
once	-	TRBV4-3	TRBJ1-3	TGCGCCAGCAGCCCCGGACAGCCTGATGCTGGAAACACCATATATTTT	CASSPGQPDAGNTIYF
-	TRBD1	TRBV19	TRBJ1-2	TGTGCCAGTAGTAGCCTCAGGGGGCTAGACTATGGCTACACCTTC	CASSSLRGLDYGYTF
-	TRBD2	TRBV28	TRBJ2-1	TGTGCCAGCAGTCCCCCCGGGACTAGGATCCATGAGCAGTTCTTC	CASSPPGTRIHEQFF
-	TRBD2	TRBV10-3	TRBJ2-2	TGTGCCATCAGTCCAGCGGGAATTGGGACCGGGGAGCTGTTTTTT	CAISPAGIGTGELFF
once	-	TRBV7-3	TRBJ1-2	TGTGCCAGCAGCTCCGATGGCCATGGCTACACCTTC	CASSSDGHGYTF
-	TRBD2	TRBV10-3	TRBJ2-1	TGTGCCATCAGTGGGGCTAAGGGACTAGTTGCTGATGAGCAGTTCTTC	CAISGAKGLVADEQFF
-	TRBD1	TRBV10-1	TRBJ2-7	TGCGCCAGCAGTGCGGGACAGCACTACGAGCAGTACTTC	CASSAGQHYEQYF
-	-	TRBV6-5	TRBJ2-6	TGTGCCAGCAGTCCCGACCGAGGGGCGGCGAACGTCCTGACTTTC	CASSPDRGAANVLTF
-	-	TRBV6-6	TRBJ1-5	TGTGCCAGCAGTTCGGGTCGGGGGGCCAATCAGCCCCAGCATTTT	CASSSGRGANQPQHF
few	TRBD1	TRBV29-1	TRBJ1-1	TGCAGCGTTTCTTATGGAGGGGGCAGGACTGAAGCTTTCTTT	CSVSYGGGRTEAFF
few	-	TRBV10-3	TRBJ2-3	TGTGCCATCAGTGAGCCTACGGGAGTTATGTCAGATACGCAGTATTTT	CAISEPTGVMSDTQYF
-	-	TRBV6-1	TRBJ1-1	TGTGCCAGCACCAATTACTTTCGGTCAGGAACTGAAGCTTTCTTT	CASTNYFRSGTEAFF
-	-	TRBV27	TRBJ2-7	TGTGCCAGCAGTTTATCGATTGCTTTTCTGTCCTTGACGCACGAGCAGTACTTC	CASSLSIAFLSLTHEQYF
-	-	TRBV25-1	TRBJ2-4	TGTGCCAGCAGTCCGTCGGGAGCCAAAAACATTCAGTACTTC	CASSPSGAKNIQYF
-	TRBD2	TRBV10-3	TRBJ2-1	TGTGCCATCAGTGAACTCGGGACTAGCGGGAGGGCCCGGTATGAGCAGTTCTTC	CAISELGTSGRARYEQFF
-	-	TRBV29-1	TRBJ1-1	TGCAGCGTTGCGCACCAGGGGTCGAACACTGAAGCTTTCTTT	CSVAHQGSNTEAFF
-	-	TRBV30	TRBJ1-4	TGTGCCTGGATCCCCATGGCGGGGGAAAAACTGTTTTTT	CAWIPMAGEKLFF
-	TRBD1	TRBV10-3	TRBJ2-7	TGTGCCATCAGTGATGGGGACAGGGACGAGCAGTACTTC	CAISDGDRDEQYF
once	TRBD1	TRBV7-2	TRBJ1-2	TGTGCCAGCAGCCCAGGGACAGCGGGTGGCTACACCTTC	CASSPGTAGGYTF
-	-	TRBV7-2	TRBJ2-7	TGTGCCAGCAGCCGAAAAGTGGGGGGAATCAACTACGAGCAGTACTTC	CASSRKVGGINYEQYF